The 21 T cell receptor beta chains below come from one sample, sequenced in a study of shared clonotypes between healthy human individuals (dated by TCRdb to the early 2020s). For the CD8 naive samples, CD45RO-negative cells were positively selected for CCR7, yielding a CD45RA+CCR7+ population from which TemRA cells were excluded. The library was obtained by the immunoSEQ multiplex PCR assay. TCRdb's version of the immuneACCESS table is confined to in-frame rearrangements and falls short of the full clone set. An unresolved V gene accounts for under half of the shortfall where checked; the remainder is of unknown origin. Recorded for this sample are around 620,000 clones; about 95% of them occurred a single time. Clones ranked in the top ten supply approximately 0.11% of the sample. The source material was naive CD8+ T cells sorted from blood. The label giving this sample's cell subset or site can be read as: CD45RA+CCR7+. The receptor source for this set is a woman in her twenties or thirties in good health.

A single count supports this clone. The V call is TRBV2, the J call TRBJ2-1; 11 bases align to TRBD2. Germline CDR1 is SNHLY and CDR2 is FYNNEI. The CDR3 runs to 13 residues. V gave up 8 bases and J gave up 9 bases; unmatched junction bases: 6. CDR3: CASVILAGVEQFF. The CDR3, as DNA: TGTGCCAGCGTCATACTAGCGGGAGTTGAGCAGTTCTTC.

This clone has only one observation. The chain recombines TRBV6-1 with TRBJ1-2, with 11 bases aligning to TRBD1. Trimming cost V 4 bases and J 5 bases; bases outside gene matches: 12. CDR3 size: 17 residues. Germline-derived CDR1 and CDR2 are MNHNS and SASEGT. The CDR3: CASSVRRTGGLLYGYTF. CDR3 nucleotide sequence: TGTGCCAGCAGTGTTCGAAGGACAGGGGGCCTACTATATGGCTACACCTTC.

The V gene is TRBV5-6, the J gene TRBJ1-1, with D maybe TRBD1 (5 bases). The CDR3 is 14 amino acids. V shed 3 bases and J shed 0 bases, with 9 bases lying between them. Looked up from germline, CDR1 is SGHDT and CDR2 is YYEEEE. The DNA for the CDR3 is TGTGCCAGCAGCTGGGACGGCATGAACACTGAAGCTTTCTTT. It yields the protein CASSWDGMNTEAFF.

The chain uses TRBV27 and TRBJ2-5, with D possibly matching TRBD1 (6 bases). Trimming pared 6 bases from V and 0 bases from J, leaving 11 bases between. Per the germline V gene, CDR1 is MNHEY and CDR2 is SMNVEV (reference sequence). This CDR3 is 14 amino acids long. The CDR3 sequence: CASSPGQNQETQYF. CDR3 nucleotides: TGTGCCAGCAGCCCCGGACAGAACCAAGAGACCCAGTACTTC.

The CDR3 DNA follows: TGTGCCAGCAAACGGGGTTTAGACTATGGCTACACCTTC. It encodes CASKRGLDYGYTF. This sequence joins TRBV27 and TRBJ1-2; D is ambiguous. V was clipped by 7 bases and J by 3 bases, with 12 bases between them. Germline CDR1 and CDR2: MNHEY and SMNVEV (reference sequence). The CDR3 is 13 amino acids.

The V and J genes are TRBV28 and TRBJ2-1, with 9 bases lining up with TRBD2. J gave up 4 bases and V 3 bases, and 4 bases lay outside the gene matches. The CDR3 covers 15 residues. Germline V gives CDR1 MDHEN, CDR2 SYDVKM. This CDR3 reads CASSFRTSAYNEQFF. CDR3 nucleotides: TGTGCCAGCAGTTTTCGGACTAGCGCTTACAATGAGCAGTTCTTC. Looking up the rest from reference TRBV28 and TRBJ2-1 gives the full variable domain: DVKVTQSSRYLVKRTGEKVFLECVQDMDHENMFWYRQDPGLGLRLIYFSYDVKMKEKGDIPEGYSVSREKKERFSLILESASTNQTSMYLCASSFRTSAYNEQFFGPGTRLTVL.

This clone turned up a few times. The V and J genes are TRBV30 and TRBJ1-1, with TRBD1 matching over 9 bases. The CDR3 runs to 14 residues. J gave up 1 base and V 2 bases, and 2 bases lay outside the gene matches. Germline V CDR1 and CDR2: GTSNPN, SVGIG (reference sequence). In nucleotides, the CDR3 is TGTGCCTGGAGTTCGGGACAGGGGAACACTGAAGCTTTCTTT. Its translation is CAWSSGQGNTEAFF.

V is TRBV4-1 and J is TRBJ2-3; 10 bases are shared with TRBD1. After removal of 1 base from V and 5 bases from J, the junction contained 9 bases not matched to a gene. Germline V lookup: CDR1 MGHRA, CDR2 YSYEKL. This CDR3 comprises 17 residues. The CDR3, as DNA: TGCGCCAGCAGCCAAGCCCCGGGACAGGGGAAGAGAGATACGCAGTATTTT. Translation: CASSQAPGQGKRDTQYF.

The gene calls are TRBV11-2 and TRBJ2-1; the match to TRBD2 covers 10 bases. The CDR3 is 15 amino acids. CDR1 is SGHAT, CDR2 FQNNGV, per germline. Trimming removed 4 bases from V and 2 bases from J; junction bases left unmatched: 2. The CDR3 DNA sequence: TGTGCCAGCAGCTCTAGCGGGAGCGCCTACAATGAGCAGTTCTTC. Its protein is CASSSSGSAYNEQFF.

This chain uses TRBV7-6 with TRBJ2-5; 8 bases fit TRBD2. The ends lost 3 bases at V and 1 base at J; junction bases unmatched: 4. Germline loops: CDR1 SGHVS, CDR2 FNYEAQ. This CDR3 is built from 15 residues. CDR3 sequence (DNA): TGTGCCAGCAGCTTCTCTAGCGGGTTCCAAGAGACCCAGTACTTC. This encodes CASSFSSGFQETQYF.

The chain links TRBV27 to TRBJ2-7; unclear D gene. The length of the CDR3 is 14 residues. V was trimmed by 6 bases and J by 2 bases, leaving 14 bases between them. Germline V gene lookup returns CDR1 MNHEY and CDR2 SMNVEV (reference sequence). The CDR3 sequence: CASSPDTVTYEQYF. The CDR3 DNA is TGTGCCAGCAGCCCCGACACCGTTACCTACGAGCAGTACTTC.

The chain uses TRBV10-2 and TRBJ2-7; D is unclear. The germline V gene encodes CDR1 WSHSY and CDR2 SAAADI. The CDR3 runs 14 residues. Trimming pared 10 bases from V and 0 bases from J, leaving 16 bases between. CDR3 residues: CATEANLGSYEQYF. CDR3 in DNA: TGCGCCACCGAAGCAAATCTGGGCTCCTACGAGCAGTACTTC.

This clone was found once. The V call is TRBV27, the J call TRBJ2-7, with unresolved D. Germline CDR1 is MNHEY and CDR2 is SMNVEV (reference sequence). The CDR3 is made up of 12 amino acids. V was shortened by 6 bases and J by 0 bases, with 6 bases between the two germline ends. CDR3 sequence (DNA): TGTGCCAGCAGCTACGGCTCCTACGAGCAGTACTTC. Its translation: CASSYGSYEQYF.

Worth noting for this clone: Other nucleotide sequences from this sample produce the same CDR3. The rearrangement uses TRBV27 and TRBJ2-7; 8 positions agree with TRBD1. The CDR3 loop spans 14 amino acids. CDR1 and CDR2 from the germline V gene are MNHEY and SMNVEV (reference sequence). The J segment lost 3 bases and the V segment lost 5 bases, leaving 6 bases of the junction unmatched. The CDR3 here is CASSPGQGIYEQYF. CDR3 nucleotide sequence: TGTGCCAGCAGTCCCGGACAGGGTATCTACGAGCAGTACTTC.

This chain uses TRBV4-1 with TRBJ2-7, with D maybe TRBD2 (5 bases). This CDR3 region has 16 residues. Germline loops: CDR1 MGHRA, CDR2 YSYEKL. V lost 3 bases to trimming and J lost 6 bases, with 21 bases between them. The CDR3 here is CASSHHPPGTAGEQYF. In DNA form, the CDR3 reads TGCGCCAGCAGCCATCACCCCCCCGGCACGGCGGGCGAGCAGTACTTC.

This rearrangement joins TRBV5-1 to TRBJ2-5; 14 bases line up with TRBD2. Trimming at V came to 1 base and at J to 5 bases, leaving 13 bases not matched to a gene. This CDR3 contains 19 residues. The germline CDR1 and CDR2 sequences are SGHRS and YFSETQ. CDR3 sequence: CASSLWGLAGERDGETQYF. CDR3 bases: TGCGCCAGCAGCTTGTGGGGACTAGCGGGAGAGAGGGACGGCGAGACCCAGTACTTC.

This chain connects TRBV28 to TRBJ2-2, with TRBD2 matching over 8 bases. The length of the CDR3 is 16 residues. Germline trimming cut 6 bases from V and 0 bases from J; bases unmatched to any gene: 6. Germline V lookup: CDR1 MDHEN, CDR2 SYDVKM. The CDR3: CASRQLAETNTGELFF. In DNA, the CDR3 is TGTGCCAGCAGGCAACTAGCGGAAACGAACACCGGGGAGCTGTTTTTT.

The chain carries TRBV7-8 and TRBJ2-5, with 7 bases aligning to TRBD1. This CDR3 is built from 16 residues. CDR1 is SGHVS, CDR2 FQNEAQ, per germline. V shed 10 bases, J shed 3 bases, and the junction held 17 bases outside the gene matches. In DNA form, the CDR3 reads TGTGCCACCGCTGACAGGGAAGGCTCTCTGAAAGAGACCCAGTACTTC. It yields the protein CATADREGSLKETQYF.

The chain is built from TRBV10-1 and TRBJ1-2; D unresolved. Germline V gene lookup returns CDR1 WNHNN and CDR2 SYGVQD (reference sequence). V was pared by 5 bases and J by 2 bases, with 9 bases between. This CDR3 comprises 13 residues. CDR3 DNA: TGCGCCAGCAGTCAGGAAGGGAACTATGGCTACACCTTC. Protein product: CASSQEGNYGYTF.

This chain connects TRBV28 to TRBJ2-2, with D hard to call. Germline lookup yields CDR1 MDHEN and CDR2 SYDVKM. Trimming stripped 3 bases from V and 6 bases from J, with 8 bases between. This CDR3 is built from 13 residues. CDR3 sequence (DNA): TGTGCCAGCAGTTTCTCCCGTCCCGGGGAGCTGTTTTTT. The encoded protein is CASSFSRPGELFF.

The chain employs TRBV28 and TRBJ1-5; TRBD1 agrees at 7 bases. The CDR3 is 17 amino acids. J gave up 6 bases and V 3 bases, and 14 bases lay outside the gene matches. CDR1 MDHEN and CDR2 SYDVKM come from the germline V gene. CDR3 loop: CASSFLQDREERQPQHF. CDR3 nucleotides: TGTGCCAGCAGTTTCCTCCAAGACAGGGAGGAACGTCAGCCCCAGCATTTT.